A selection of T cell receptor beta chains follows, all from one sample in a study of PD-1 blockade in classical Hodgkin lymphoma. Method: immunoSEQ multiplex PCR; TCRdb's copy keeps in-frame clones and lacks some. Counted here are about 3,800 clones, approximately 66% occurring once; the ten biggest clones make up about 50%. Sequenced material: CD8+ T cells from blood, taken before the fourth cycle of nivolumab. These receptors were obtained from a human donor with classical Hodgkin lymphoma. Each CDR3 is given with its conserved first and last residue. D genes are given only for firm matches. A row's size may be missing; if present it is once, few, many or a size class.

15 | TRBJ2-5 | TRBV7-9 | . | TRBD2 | TGTGCCAGCAGCTTAAACAGCGGGGGCCAAGAGACCCAGTACTTC | CASSLNSGGQETQYF
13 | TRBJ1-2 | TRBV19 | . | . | TGTGCCAGTAGCGGGACGGTTAACTATGGCTACACCTTC | CASSGTVNYGYTF
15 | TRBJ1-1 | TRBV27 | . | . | TGTGCCAGCAGCCGGACGGGGCAGGGGATGTATGAAGCTTTCTTT | CASSRTGQGMYEAFF
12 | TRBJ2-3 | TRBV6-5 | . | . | TGTGCCAGCATAACCGGCACAGATACGCAGTATTTT | CASITGTDTQYF
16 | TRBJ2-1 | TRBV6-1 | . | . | TGTGCCAGCAGTGAAGATGGGGACTTCTACTACAATGAGCAGTTCTTC | CASSEDGDFYYNEQFF
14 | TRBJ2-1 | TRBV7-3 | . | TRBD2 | TGTGCCAGCACCCTAGCGGGAGGAGGGGATGAGCAGTTCTTC | CASTLAGGGDEQFF
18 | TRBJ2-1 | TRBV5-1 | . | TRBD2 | TGCGCCAGCAGCTTGTCCCGACATAGCGGGGGGGACTACAATGAGCAGTTCTTC | CASSLSRHSGGDYNEQFF
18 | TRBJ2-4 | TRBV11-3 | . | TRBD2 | TGTGCCAGCAGCTTATTGTGTCGGGGGGGCTTAGCCAAAAACATTCAGTACTTC | CASSLLCRGGLAKNIQYF
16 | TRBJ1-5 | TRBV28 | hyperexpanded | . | TGTGCCAGCAGTTTGCATCCCGGGAATAGCAATCAGCCCCAGCATTTT | CASSLHPGNSNQPQHF
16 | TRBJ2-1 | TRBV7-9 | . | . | TGTGCCAGCAGCCACACGGGACACCTGGCCTACAATGAGCAGTTCTTC | CASSHTGHLAYNEQFF
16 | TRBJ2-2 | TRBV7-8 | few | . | TGTGCCAGCAGCTTAGTCTCTCGGAGCGACCCCGGGGAGCTGTTTTTT | CASSLVSRSDPGELFF
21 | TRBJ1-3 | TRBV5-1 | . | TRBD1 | TGCGCCAGCAGCTTGGGCGATCGGTCTCACGGACGGACAGGGGTTGGAAACACCATATATTTT | CASSLGDRSHGRTGVGNTIYF
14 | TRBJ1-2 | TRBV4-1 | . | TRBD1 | TGCGCCAGCAGTGTCCAGGGGGCCGGCTATGGCTACACCTTC | CASSVQGAGYGYTF
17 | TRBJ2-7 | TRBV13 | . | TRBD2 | TGTGCCAGCAGCTCCCGGGCCGGGACTAGCGACGGGTACGAGCAGTACTTC | CASSSRAGTSDGYEQYF
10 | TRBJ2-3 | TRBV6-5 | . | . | TGTGCCAGCAAGGGAGATACGCAGTATTTT | CASKGDTQYF
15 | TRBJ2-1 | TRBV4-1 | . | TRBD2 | TGCGCCAGCAGCCAGACTAGCGGGGGACACAATGAGCAGTTCTTC | CASSQTSGGHNEQFF
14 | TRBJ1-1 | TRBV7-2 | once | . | TGTGCCAGCAGCCTAACAGGGCGAGGGACTGAAGCTTTCTTT | CASSLTGRGTEAFF